Only a few counts were recorded for the clone carrying this T cell receptor beta chain. Its antigen is still unknown. The record originates from a study of response to subunit inactivated influenza vaccine. Notes on the study in general: Researchers suggested that each seasonal influenza vaccination recruits few new T cells.

V shed 2 bases and J 4 bases; nucleotides not matched to a gene: 5. CDR1 is SQVTM, CDR2 ANQGSEA, per germline. There are 14 residues in the CDR3. TCRdb itself ran the RT-PCR reads through MiXCR, one entry per CDR3 protein. Of around 200,000 distinct CDR3 sequences in the sample, 14% were seen once. This chain links TRBV29-1 with TRBJ2-7; 10 bases fit TRBD1. The TCR originated in a man aged 50-59 years who received an inactivated influenza vaccine. The sample was CD8+ T cells sorted from PBMCs, taken 5 to 6 days after vaccination. CDR3 sequence: CSVEMRQGAYEQYF. CDR3 nucleotides: TGCAGCGTTGAAATGCGACAGGGGGCTTACGAGCAGTACTTC.